This T cell receptor beta chain appears in the sequencing data of a study of shared clonotypes between healthy human individuals. The overall study: Every donor yielded three CD4 naive, three CD4 memory, two CD8 naive and one CD8 memory plate. Study-wide findings and caveats: The study found lower generation probabilities in non-shared clonotypes than in those shared by all four donors. Naive CD4 clonotypes overlapped across a few donors at roughly 5.1%.

Comment on this clone: Its antigen is undetermined.

The deep-level immunoSEQ assay was used. Assay: immunoSEQ multiplex PCR; the TCRdb copy retains only in-frame clones and omits some. The sample includes some 1 million clones, more than 60% of them seen just once. The CDR3 runs 12 residues. Germline values: CDR1 MNHEY, CDR2 SVGAGI. The junction had 0 bases not matched to a gene; V was cut back by 6 bases and J by 3 bases. The receptor was isolated from a man aged 18 to 35 in good health. Input material: memory CD4+ T cells sorted from blood. Subset meaning: CD45RA-negative fraction. This chain links TRBV6-5 with TRBJ1-1; 8 nucleotides line up with TRBD1. In DNA, the CDR3 is TGTGCCAGCAGGACAGGGGACACTGAAGCTTTCTTT. Translating gives CASRTGDTEAFF.